This T cell receptor beta chain was recovered during a study of blood T cell repertoires in COVID-19. Germline CDR1 is LNHDA and CDR2 is SQIVND (reference sequence). The CDR3 is 15 amino acids. Deletions cut 5 bases from V and 2 bases from J, with 16 bases between. The data were produced by immunoSEQ multiplex PCR, yet TCRdb's version contains in-frame clones alone and is incomplete. Of approximately 470,000 clones listed, roughly 90% were seen once; the top ten hold under 0.85%. The TCR originated in a woman in her late teens or twenties who had recovered from COVID-19. The chain is built from TRBV19 and TRBJ2-7; tentative D call: TRBD1 (5 bases). The specimen was PBMCs or T cells enriched from blood (not recorded which). Here the CDR3 DNA reads TGTGCCAGTAGTGCCCTCGGGCAGGGTCCCTACGAGCAGTACTTC. Residues: CASSALGQGPYEQYF.